The clone carrying this T cell receptor beta chain was recorded many times. The target antigen is unknown. This entry belongs to a study of T-cell reconstitution after alpha-beta-depleted transplantation in children. General study points: In some patients, recipient T cells and intrathymic progenitors surviving conditioning explained high day-60 diversity. About two months after transplant, alpha-beta T cells reportedly came from several hundred expanded graft clones. Most T-cell counts and diversity one year after the transplant came from T cells that were newly produced.

Unique molecular identifiers were used in preparing the TCRbeta library. MiXCR, run by TCRdb on the PCR reads, gives a single entry per CDR3 protein. Altogether 210,000 or so distinct CDR3 sequences are present, roughly a tenth being singletons, with the ten largest covering 28%. Losses at the gene ends were 1 base for V and 7 bases for J; bases not matched to a gene: 2. Germline values: CDR1 SGHTA, CDR2 FQGNSA. The CDR3 spans 15 residues. This TCR derives from a child under two years old with acute myeloid leukemia, due to receive a stem cell transplant. Sequencing used PBMCs, obtained before TCRalphabeta/CD19-depleted stem cell transplant. The chain carries TRBV7-2 and TRBJ1-6; 9 nucleotides line up with TRBD1. The CDR3 loop reads CASSLEGQGNSPLHF. CDR3 sequence (DNA): TGTGCCAGCAGCTTAGAAGGACAGGGGAATTCACCCCTCCACTTT.